One and the same sample provided the 8 T cell receptor beta chains below, sequenced in a study of blood T cell repertoires in COVID-19. Clones were read by immunoSEQ multiplex PCR, and TCRdb kept only the in-frame ones, dropping some. Seen here are 49,000 or so clones, roughly 80% observed once, and the top ten hold about 7.7%. The sample consisted of peripheral blood. All receptors derive from a man between 60 and 75 years old with active COVID-19.

The chain links TRBV28 to TRBJ2-3; weak D call: TRBD1 (7 bases). Germline V CDR1 and CDR2: MDHEN, SYDVKM. V lost 1 base and J lost 1, with 18 bases in between. The CDR3 loop spans 18 amino acids. The CDR3, as DNA: TGTGCCAGCAGTTTATTCCTTCAGGGGGTAGCGGGCACAGATACGCAGTATTTT. It encodes CASSLFLQGVAGTDTQYF.

This clone was seen a single time. The V call is TRBV20-1, the J call TRBJ1-1, with D perhaps TRBD1 (6 bases). Trimming pared 3 bases from V and 8 bases from J, leaving 19 bases between. There are 14 residues in the CDR3. Looked up from germline, CDR1 is DFQATT and CDR2 is SNEGSKA (reference sequence). This CDR3 is CSASRGRLGAEAFF. As DNA, the CDR3 is TGCAGTGCTAGTAGGGGCCGGCTGGGGGCAGAAGCTTTCTTT.

The chain employs TRBV6-5 and TRBJ1-1; weak D call: TRBD1 (6 bases). The CDR3 covers 15 residues. CDR1 MNHEY and CDR2 SVGAGI come from the germline V gene. Between the trimmed V and J ends, which lost 5 bases and 0 bases, there was a span of 13 bases. The CDR3 protein is CASSMRTALNTEAFF. Written as DNA, the CDR3 is TGTGCCAGCAGTATGCGGACAGCCTTGAACACTGAAGCTTTCTTT.

The chain joins TRBV5-1 to TRBJ2-7, with 7 bases lining up with TRBD1. This CDR3 contains 14 residues. Trimming at V came to 5 bases and at J to 0 bases, leaving 5 bases not matched to a gene. The V gene's germline CDR1 is SGHRS and CDR2 YFSETQ. CDR3 DNA sequence: TGCGCCAGCAGTACACAGGGGAGCTCCTACGAGCAGTACTTC. Amino acid sequence: CASSTQGSSYEQYF.

This clone has only one observation. The V gene is TRBV6-6, the J gene TRBJ1-6; 9 bases are shared with TRBD1. Germline loops: CDR1 MNHNY, CDR2 SVGAGI (reference sequence). Trimming cost V 5 bases and J 13 bases; bases outside gene matches: 9. This CDR3 contains 14 residues. The CDR3 DNA reads TGTGCCAGCAGTCACAACAGGGGGCAAAGTCCCCTCCACTTT. The encoded protein is CASSHNRGQSPLHF.

The sample holds a few counts of this clone. The J gene is TRBJ2-7, the V gene TRBV19; 7 nucleotides match TRBD2. Germline V gene lookup returns CDR1 LNHDA and CDR2 SQIVND (reference sequence). The CDR3 extends over 14 amino acids. Trimming at V came to 1 base and at J to 3 bases, leaving 3 bases not matched to a gene. The CDR3 loop reads CASSIAGRVYEQYF. DNA of the CDR3: TGTGCCAGTAGTATAGCAGGGAGGGTCTACGAGCAGTACTTC.

The chain employs TRBV28 and TRBJ2-7, with D possibly being TRBD1 (5 bases). In germline, CDR1 is MDHEN, CDR2 SYDVKM. The CDR3 contains 12 residues. Trimming left V 4 bases short and J 9 bases short, with 13 bases between. CDR3 sequence reads: CASSSQAPSQYF. CDR3 nucleotides: TGTGCCAGCAGTTCACAGGCCCCTTCGCAGTACTTC.

This chain links TRBV9 with TRBJ2-3; 8 nucleotides align to TRBD2. Trimming at V came to 4 bases and at J to 5 bases, leaving 6 bases not matched to a gene. This CDR3 spans 14 amino acids. Looked up from germline, CDR1 is SGDLS and CDR2 is YYNGEE. The CDR3 DNA reads TGTGCCAGCAGCCCCGGGGGGGGCCAAGATACGCAGTATTTT. The encoded protein is CASSPGGGQDTQYF.